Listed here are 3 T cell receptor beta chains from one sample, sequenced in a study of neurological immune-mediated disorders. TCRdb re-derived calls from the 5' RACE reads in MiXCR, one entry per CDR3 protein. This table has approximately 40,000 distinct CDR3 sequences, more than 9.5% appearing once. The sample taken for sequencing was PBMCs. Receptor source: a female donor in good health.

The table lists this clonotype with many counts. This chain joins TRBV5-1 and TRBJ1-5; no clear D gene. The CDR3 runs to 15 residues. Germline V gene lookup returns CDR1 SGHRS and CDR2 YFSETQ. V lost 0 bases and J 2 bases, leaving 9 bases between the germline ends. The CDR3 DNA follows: TGCGCCAGCAGCTTGGAAGCAGGCGGCAATCAGCCCCAGCATTTT. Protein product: CASSLEAGGNQPQHF.

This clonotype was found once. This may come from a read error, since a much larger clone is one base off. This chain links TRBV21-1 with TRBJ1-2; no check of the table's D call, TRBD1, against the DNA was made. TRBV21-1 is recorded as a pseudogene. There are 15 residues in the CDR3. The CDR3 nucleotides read TGTGCCAGCAGCAAAGGCGGGGGACGGGGGGATGGCTACACCTTC. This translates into CASSKGGGRGDGYTF.

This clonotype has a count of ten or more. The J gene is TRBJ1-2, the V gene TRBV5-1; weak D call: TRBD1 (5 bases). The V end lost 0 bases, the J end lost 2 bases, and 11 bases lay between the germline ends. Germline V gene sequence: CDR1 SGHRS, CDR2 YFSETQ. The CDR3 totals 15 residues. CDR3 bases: TGCGCCAGCAGCTTGGAGTGGGGGTCCAACTATGGCTACACCTTC. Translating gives CASSLEWGSNYGYTF.